This TCR beta chain originates from a study of blood T cell repertoires in COVID-19. In the study overall: Samples representing acute and convalescent COVID-19 were sourced from the United States, Italy and Spain. PBMCs, B-cell-depleted T cells, or T cells were the source of the cDNA or gDNA that made up the material.

This clone was observed a handful of times. Original handling: From reference gene primer amplification, estimates of nucleated cell counts were derived. Here immunoSEQ multiplex PCR was the method, and the copy in TCRdb shows in-frame clones only, minus some. The V and J calls and the clone size are those of that table, but D and trimming were determined from the DNA. The data show 95,000 to 120,000 clones, 81% seen once. Looked up from germline, CDR1 is MNHEY and CDR2 is SVGAGI. The CDR3 spans 14 residues. V was clipped by 2 bases and J by 5 bases; unmatched bases: 5. Material: peripheral blood. J is TRBJ1-2 and V is TRBV6-5, with TRBD1 matching over 7 bases. The source of this sequence is a man aged 50 to 59 with acute or convalescent COVID-19. In DNA form, the CDR3 reads TGTGCCAGCAGTTACCTTCAACAGGGGTATGGCTACACCTTC. It codes for CASSYLQQGYGYTF.